Following are 24 T cell receptor beta chains from one sample sequenced in a study of chemoradiotherapy in HPV16-positive cancers. Assay: immunoSEQ multiplex PCR; the TCRdb copy retains only in-frame clones and omits some. Here the sample spans 20,000 to 25,000 clones, about 86% being singletons. The sample was blood, taken from a patient who underwent chemoradiotherapy. All receptors come from a human donor with HPV-associated anogenital cancer.

This clone was seen more than once but under ten times. The chain's CDR3 is CASSIPDRGNTEAFF. The CDR3 DNA follows: TGTGCCAGCAGCATCCCCGACAGGGGGAACACTGAAGCTTTCTTT. The chain joins TRBV7-9 to TRBJ1-1; TRBD1 matches 8 bases. Germline trimming cut 5 bases from V and 1 base from J; bases unmatched to any gene: 6. CDR1 is SEHNR, CDR2 FQNEAQ, per germline (reference sequence). This CDR3 spans 15 amino acids.

The V call is TRBV10-2, the J call TRBJ1-5; tentatively, D is TRBD1 (5 bases). The CDR3 has 15 amino acids. Germline values: CDR1 WSHSY, CDR2 SAAADI. Between the trimmed V and J ends, which lost 3 bases and 4 bases, there was a span of 13 bases. The CDR3 protein is CASSESRTPNQPQHF. The CDR3 nucleotides are TGCGCCAGCAGTGAAAGTCGGACACCTAATCAGCCCCAGCATTTT.

The chain is built from TRBV7-9 and TRBJ1-2; D uncertain. Trimming removed 0 bases from V and 8 bases from J, with 19 bases in between. The CDR3 has 16 residues. Germline-derived CDR1 and CDR2 are SEHNR and FQNEAQ (reference sequence). The CDR3 loop reads CASSLAQRTSLSGYTF. The CDR3 DNA follows: TGTGCCAGCAGCTTAGCGCAACGGACCTCTCTCTCCGGCTACACCTTC.

V gene TRBV5-1 combines with J gene TRBJ2-2, with D maybe TRBD1 (6 bases). V lost 4 bases to trimming and J lost 7 bases, with 11 bases between them. Germline values: CDR1 SGHRS, CDR2 YFSETQ. This CDR3 contains 13 residues. CDR3 DNA: TGCGCCAGCAGCCCACAGGGTATCGGGGAGCTGTTTTTT. This codes for CASSPQGIGELFF.

The V call is TRBV9, the J call TRBJ2-1, with 9 positions matching TRBD2. V gave up 1 base and J gave up 10 bases; unmatched junction bases: 9. CDR3 length: 15 residues. From germline, CDR1 is SGDLS and CDR2 YYNGEE. CDR3 region: CASSVNAGGPREQFF. The CDR3 DNA sequence: TGTGCCAGCAGCGTAAATGCGGGAGGGCCCAGGGAGCAGTTCTTC.

This chain joins TRBV5-6 and TRBJ1-2; D ambiguous. Germline V gene data show CDR1 as SGHDT and CDR2 as YYEEEE. This CDR3 is built from 15 residues. V dropped 1 base and J dropped 8 bases, with 18 bases sitting between them. As DNA, the CDR3 is TGTGCCAGCAGCTTGCCCACCGGCGGATGGGAAGGCTACACCTTC. Translated, it gives CASSLPTGGWEGYTF.

The table lists this clone with a few counts. V and J are TRBV2 and TRBJ1-2, with D hard to call. V was cut by 8 bases and J by 0 bases, with 4 bases left in between. Germline loops: CDR1 SNHLY, CDR2 FYNNEI. The CDR3 contains 11 residues. This CDR3 is CASATNYGYTF. The CDR3 DNA is TGTGCCAGCGCCACTAACTATGGCTACACCTTC.

The V call is TRBV10-3, the J call TRBJ2-5; 7 bases map to TRBD2. Germline assignment: CDR1 ENHRY and CDR2 SYGVKD. This CDR3 contains 14 residues. V lost 4 bases, J lost 5 bases, and 7 bases stayed unmatched. CDR3 in DNA: TGTGCCATCAGTGGAACACTGGGGGGGGAGACCCAGTACTTC. It codes for CAISGTLGGETQYF.

The rearrangement links TRBV6-1 to TRBJ1-1; D remains ambiguous. This CDR3 contains 11 residues. Germline V gene lookup returns CDR1 MNHNS and CDR2 SASEGT. V dropped 4 bases and J dropped 6 bases, with 6 bases sitting between them. Here the CDR3 reads CASSAASEAFF. The CDR3 coding sequence is TGTGCCAGCAGTGCGGCTTCTGAAGCTTTCTTT.

This clone appeared once. J is TRBJ1-2 and V is TRBV5-6, with TRBD1 identical over 7 bases. Trimming cost V 5 bases and J 4 bases; bases outside gene matches: 5. Looked up from germline, CDR1 is SGHDT and CDR2 is YYEEEE. CDR3 length: 13 amino acids. Here the CDR3 DNA reads TGTGCCAGCAGGCGGGGACAGAGCTATGGCTACACCTTC. Protein product: CASRRGQSYGYTF.

The chain carries TRBV13 and TRBJ1-6; maybe TRBD1 (5 bases). The CDR3 extends over 15 amino acids. Germline-derived CDR1 and CDR2 are PRHDT and FYEKMQ (reference sequence). The V end lost 5 bases, the J end lost 5 bases, and 13 bases lay between the germline ends. The CDR3 protein is CASSPLGGDNSPLHF. The CDR3 DNA sequence: TGTGCCAGCAGCCCCCTGGGGGGTGATAATTCACCCCTCCACTTT.

In nucleotides, the CDR3 is TGTGCCATCAGTGAAGACAGGGGGCGGGCAGATACGCAGTATTTT. This translates into CAISEDRGRADTQYF. The V and J genes are TRBV10-3 and TRBJ2-3, with 10 bases that match TRBD1. Trimming cost V 3 bases and J 4 bases; bases outside gene matches: 4. Germline CDR1 and CDR2: ENHRY and SYGVKD. The CDR3 is 15 amino acids.

The CDR3 DNA reads as TGTGCCAGTAGAGGGACGGACGCAACTAATGAAAAACTGTTTTTT. Its translation is CASRGTDATNEKLFF. The chain has TRBV19 and TRBJ1-4, with D perhaps TRBD1 (5 bases). V dropped 6 bases and J dropped 0 bases, with 11 bases sitting between them. CDR1 is LNHDA and CDR2 is SQIVND in the germline V gene (reference sequence). The CDR3 extends over 15 amino acids.

The chain employs TRBV18 and TRBJ1-2; maybe TRBD1 (5 bases). The germline V and J ends were trimmed by 3 bases and 12 bases, with 20 bases remaining between them. Germline lookup yields CDR1 KGHSH and CDR2 LQKENI. CDR3 length equals 14 residues. The CDR3, as DNA: TGTGCCAGCTCACCGCCGGGACTGCCGGTTGGGGACACCTTC. It is translated as CASSPPGLPVGDTF.

J is TRBJ2-2 and V is TRBV2, with 8 positions matching TRBD1. Trimming took 6 bases from V and 7 from J; bases not matched to a gene: 10. Germline V CDR1 and CDR2: SNHLY, FYNNEI. This CDR3 region has 15 residues. CDR3 region: CASRTAQGAIGELFF. CDR3 DNA: TGTGCCAGCAGAACTGCCCAGGGGGCAATCGGGGAGCTGTTTTTT.

The chain couples TRBV27 to TRBJ2-1; D possibly matches TRBD1 or TRBD2 (5 bases each). This CDR3 contains 16 residues. With 2 bases removed from V and 4 bases from J, the gap between germline ends came to 15 bases. CDR1 MNHEY and CDR2 SMNVEV come from the germline V gene (reference sequence). The CDR3 is CASSLGTARRYNEQFF. CDR3 bases: TGTGCCAGCAGTTTAGGGACCGCCCGCCGTTACAATGAGCAGTTCTTC.

The rearrangement uses TRBV6-5 and TRBJ1-4; the D is unclear. CDR1 MNHEY and CDR2 SVGAGI come from the germline V gene. CDR3 length: 12 residues. Trimming removed 7 bases from V and 8 bases from J, with 11 bases in between. The CDR3 sequence: CASTTAGEKLFF. The DNA for the CDR3 is TGTGCCAGCACAACCGCCGGGGAAAAACTGTTTTTT.

The chain has TRBV15 and TRBJ2-7; D is possibly TRBD2 (6 bases). Looked up from germline, CDR1 is LNHNV and CDR2 is YYDKDF (reference sequence). The CDR3 has 13 amino acids. The ends were cut back, 5 bases at V and 6 bases at J, with 14 bases in the middle. The CDR3 coding sequence is TGTGCCACCAGCGGGGGGTTACCGGGCGAGCAGTACTTC. Its protein product is CATSGGLPGEQYF.

The J gene is TRBJ1-2, the V gene TRBV7-9; 8 bases agree with TRBD1. Trimming removed 10 bases from V and 5 bases from J; junction bases left unmatched: 12. The CDR3 has 14 residues. Germline assignment: CDR1 SEHNR and CDR2 FQNEAQ (reference sequence). Here the CDR3 DNA reads TGTGCCATTCAGAGCGGGACAGGCCCTTATGGCTACACCTTC. This sequence encodes CAIQSGTGPYGYTF. The variable domain in full, completed from reference TRBV7-9 and TRBJ1-2, reads DTGVSQNPRHKITKRGQNVTFRCDPISEHNRLYWYRQTLGQGPEFLTYFQNEAQLEKSRLLSDRFSAERPKGSFSTLEIQRTEQGDSAMYLCAIQSGTGPYGYTFGSGTRLTVV.

In its sample, this clone was seen once. This rearrangement joins TRBV30 to TRBJ1-1; weak D call: TRBD1 (6 bases). This CDR3 is built from 15 residues. CDR1 is GTSNPN and CDR2 is SVGIG in the germline V gene (reference sequence). V was shortened by 3 bases and J by 1 base, with 15 bases between the two germline ends. The DNA for the CDR3 is TGTGCCTGGAGCCAAACGCCGGGACAGAACACTGAAGCTTTCTTT. Protein: CAWSQTPGQNTEAFF.

This clone has just a few counts. The genes are TRBV18 and TRBJ1-4; TRBD1 matches at 8 bases. J gave up 0 bases and V 0 bases, and 6 bases lay outside the gene matches. This CDR3 spans 18 amino acids. Germline V lookup: CDR1 KGHSH, CDR2 LQKENI. This CDR3 reads CASSPPGRGLPTNEKLFF. The DNA for the CDR3 is TGTGCCAGCTCACCACCGGGCAGGGGGCTGCCAACTAATGAAAAACTGTTTTTT.

The rearrangement links TRBV9 to TRBJ2-1; D remains unclear. Trimming cost V 1 base and J 2 bases, with 10 bases left between them. The CDR3 consists of 15 residues. The germline V gene has CDR1 SGDLS and CDR2 YYNGEE. CDR3 sequence: CASSVFESTYNEQFF. The CDR3 DNA follows: TGTGCCAGCAGCGTATTTGAAAGTACCTACAATGAGCAGTTCTTC.

The chain employs TRBV19 and TRBJ2-7; D gene unclear. CDR3 length: 12 residues. V lost 6 bases and J lost 1, with 7 bases in between. Germline assignment: CDR1 LNHDA and CDR2 SQIVND (reference sequence). CDR3 nucleotides: TGTGCCAGTAGGGGGTTATCCTACGAGCAGTACTTC. It translates to CASRGLSYEQYF. Together with reference TRBV19 and TRBJ2-7, the CDR3 gives the full variable domain: DGGITQSPKYLFRKEGQNVTLSCEQNLNHDAMYWYRQDPGQGLRLIYYSQIVNDFQKGDIAEGYSVSREKKESFPLTVTSAQKNPTAFYLCASRGLSYEQYFGPGTRLTVT.

The chain joins TRBV6-1 to TRBJ2-2; the match to TRBD1 covers 10 bases. After removal of 9 bases from V and 4 bases from J, the junction contained 2 bases not matched to a gene. The CDR3 extends over 13 amino acids. Per germline, CDR1 MNHNS and CDR2 SASEGT. The CDR3 here is CASRTGGTGELFF. The CDR3 DNA reads as TGTGCCAGTAGGACAGGGGGCACCGGGGAGCTGTTTTTT.